The rows below give T cell receptor beta chains drawn from one sample of a study of T cell responses to AZD1222 COVID-19 vaccine. Only in-frame clones appear in the TCRdb table, and some are missing; sequencing was by immunoSEQ multiplex PCR. Of around 170,000 clones listed, about 90% are singletons. The material sequenced was peripheral blood, taken 28 days after the second AZD1222 dose. The origin of the receptors is an adult who received the AZD1222 COVID-19 vaccine. Each CDR3 is given with its conserved first and last residue. The order of the fields is D gene, J gene, V gene, clone size, CDR3 DNA, CDR3 protein. D genes are given only for firm matches. Clone size appears in some rows only: once, few, many, or a class for an expanded clone.

D: TRBD2; J: TRBJ2-3; V: TRBV6-2/TRBV6-3; size: once; DNA: TGTGCCAGCAGTTTTGGACTAGCGGGGGCCGGGGATACGCAGTATTTT; CDR3: CASSFGLAGAGDTQYF
D: TRBD1; J: TRBJ2-3; V: TRBV3-1/TRBV3-2; size: NA; DNA: TGTGCCAGCAGCCAGAAACAGGGGGCTGGCACAGATACGCAGTATTTT; CDR3: CASSQKQGAGTDTQYF
D: TRBD1; J: TRBJ1-1; V: TRBV3-1/TRBV3-2; size: NA; DNA: TGTGCCAGCAGCCTCAGCAGGGGGACTGAAGCTTTCTTT; CDR3: CASSLSRGTEAFF
D: NA; J: TRBJ1-2; V: TRBV4-2; size: NA; DNA: TGTGCCAGCAGCCAAGATTGGGGACCGTATGGCTACACCTTC; CDR3: CASSQDWGPYGYTF
D: NA; J: TRBJ1-2; V: TRBV7-2; size: NA; DNA: TGTGCCAGCAGCTTAGATACGGCAGGCGGCTACACCTTC; CDR3: CASSLDTAGGYTF
D: TRBD1; J: TRBJ1-6; V: TRBV7-2; size: NA; DNA: TGTGCCAGCAGCATACAACAGGGGAATGGTTCACCCCTCCACTTT; CDR3: CASSIQQGNGSPLHF
D: NA; J: TRBJ2-7; V: TRBV6-5; size: once; DNA: TGTGCCAGCAGGCGGGACAGCTCCTACGAGCAGTACTTC; CDR3: CASRRDSSYEQYF
D: TRBD1; J: TRBJ2-6; V: TRBV19; size: NA; DNA: TGTGCCAGTAGTATCGGACAGGGAGACTCTGGGGCCAACGTCCTGACTTTC; CDR3: CASSIGQGDSGANVLTF
D: NA; J: TRBJ2-3; V: TRBV7-7; size: NA; DNA: TGTGCCAGCAGCTTAGGGGGTGGTAACACAGATACGCAGTATTTT; CDR3: CASSLGGGNTDTQYF
D: NA; J: TRBJ1-2; V: TRBV12-3/TRBV12-4; size: NA; DNA: TGTGCCAGCAGTTCTCAGGGCCTCTATGGCTACACCTTC; CDR3: CASSSQGLYGYTF
D: NA; J: TRBJ2-4; V: TRBV5-1; size: NA; DNA: TGCGCCAGCAGGGCAGGGTATGCCAAAAACATTCAGTACTTC; CDR3: CASRAGYAKNIQYF
D: NA; J: TRBJ1-2; V: TRBV27; size: NA; DNA: TGTGCCAGCAGTTTAAAAGTGGAAGGGGGGTATGGCTACACCTTC; CDR3: CASSLKVEGGYGYTF
D: NA; J: TRBJ2-7; V: TRBV7-2; size: NA; DNA: TGTGCCAGCAGCTTACCTCAGACCTACGAGCAGTACTTC; CDR3: CASSLPQTYEQYF
D: NA; J: TRBJ1-4; V: TRBV18; size: NA; DNA: TGTGCCAGCTCACCCATTATGCGCCACAGGACTAGCCCAGGTGAAAAACTGTTTTTT; CDR3: CASSPIMRHRTSPGEKLFF
D: NA; J: TRBJ2-3; V: TRBV18; size: NA; DNA: TGTGCCAGCACGAAACGGGAGAGGGATACGCAGTATTTT; CDR3: CASTKRERDTQYF